What follows are 22 T cell receptor beta chains derived from one specimen sequenced in a study of blood T cell repertoires in COVID-19. TCRdb's table, derived via immunoSEQ multiplex PCR, lists solely in-frame clones and lacks some. The sample has about 400,000 clones, roughly 88% seen once; the top ten hold roughly 2%. The sequenced material came from PBMCs or T cells enriched from blood (not recorded which). The receptors here all came from a woman aged 40 to 50 with acute COVID-19.

The chain combines TRBV3-1 (or the pseudogene TRBV3-2) with TRBJ1-6; weak D call: TRBD1 (6 bases). CDR1 and CDR2 (germline): LGHDT, YNNKEL (reference sequence). The CDR3 runs 17 residues. Trimming cost V 0 bases and J 7 bases, with 16 bases left between them. As DNA, the CDR3 is TGTGCCAGCAGCCAAGATCGGATTAGGCAGGGGAATTCACCCCTCCACTTT. This gives the protein CASSQDRIRQGNSPLHF.

V and J are TRBV5-4 and TRBJ1-3; no reliable D call. V was trimmed by 2 bases and J by 8 bases, leaving 17 bases between them. CDR1 is SGHNT, CDR2 YYREEE, per germline (reference sequence). The CDR3 spans 15 residues. This CDR3 reads CASSLGKTRDYTIYF. The CDR3 nucleotides read TGTGCCAGCAGCTTAGGAAAAACTAGAGACTACACCATATATTTT.

Worth noting for this clone: Other nucleotide sequences from this sample produce the same CDR3. J is TRBJ1-1 and V is TRBV12-3 or TRBV12-4; maybe TRBD1 (5 bases). This CDR3 region has 13 residues. The V end lost 2 bases, the J end lost 4 bases, and 8 bases lay between the germline ends. This chain's CDR3 is CASSLRQGTEAFF. The CDR3 coding sequence is TGTGCCAGCAGTTTAAGGCAGGGCACTGAAGCTTTCTTT.

The J gene is TRBJ2-2, the V gene TRBV11-3; D ambiguous. Germline V gives CDR1 SGHNT, CDR2 YENEEA. This CDR3 is 15 amino acids long. V lost 1 base and J 4 bases, leaving 10 bases between the germline ends. The CDR3 here is CASSLGGTITGELFF. The CDR3 DNA sequence: TGTGCCAGCAGCTTAGGAGGAACTATCACCGGGGAGCTGTTTTTT.

The rearrangement uses TRBV24-1 and TRBJ1-5; tentative D call: TRBD1 (5 bases). The CDR3 loop spans 15 amino acids. Trimming removed 3 bases from V and 4 bases from J, with 12 bases in between. Germline V lookup: CDR1 KGHDR, CDR2 SFDVKD. The CDR3 DNA reads as TGTGCCACCAGTGATGGGGACGGGGGAAATCAGCCCCAGCATTTT. Its protein is CATSDGDGGNQPQHF.

The J gene is TRBJ2-2, the V gene TRBV11-2, with TRBD1 identical over 8 bases. V dropped 5 bases and J dropped 1; count of bases not matched to a gene: 9. The CDR3 contains 17 residues. CDR1 and CDR2 from the germline V gene are SGHAT and FQNNGV. The CDR3 sequence: CASSQVFRGRNTGELFF. CDR3 nucleotides: TGTGCCAGCAGCCAAGTTTTCAGGGGGCGGAACACCGGGGAGCTGTTTTTT.

The chain carries TRBV7-2 and TRBJ2-1, with 9 positions matching TRBD1. The length of the CDR3 is 16 residues. From germline, CDR1 is SGHTA and CDR2 FQGNSA. Germline trimming cut 6 bases from V and 6 bases from J; bases unmatched to any gene: 12. CDR3 sequence reads: CASRKPGTGIGNEQFF. The CDR3 DNA sequence: TGTGCCAGCAGGAAACCCGGGACAGGGATAGGCAATGAGCAGTTCTTC.

V is TRBV30 and J is TRBJ2-5; possible D gene TRBD1, 6 bases. Trimming removed 0 bases at V and 2 bases at J, with 13 bases between. Germline CDR1 is GTSNPN and CDR2 is SVGIG (reference sequence). This CDR3 region has 15 residues. The CDR3 nucleotides are TGTGCCTGGAGTGTACCAGGGGCCCTACAAGAGACCCAGTACTTC. Amino acid sequence: CAWSVPGALQETQYF.

Points on this clone: The same CDR3 is also encoded by other DNA sequences in this sample. The rearrangement links TRBV10-3 to TRBJ1-1; no clear D. V lost 4 bases and J lost 2, with 5 bases in between. The CDR3 is made up of 12 amino acids. Germline V gene data show CDR1 as ENHRY and CDR2 as SYGVKD. The CDR3 DNA sequence: TGTGCCATCAGTGGACTCAACACTGAAGCTTTCTTT. Protein product: CAISGLNTEAFF.

The chain combines TRBV3-1 (or the pseudogene TRBV3-2) with TRBJ2-3, with 11 bases aligning to TRBD2. Trimming cost V 8 bases and J 7 bases; bases outside gene matches: 8. The CDR3 is 14 residues long. Germline V gives CDR1 LGHDT, CDR2 YNNKEL (reference sequence). CDR3 bases: TGTGCCAGCGAGGGACTAGCGGTAGGAAATACGCAGTATTTT. The encoded protein is CASEGLAVGNTQYF.

The chain uses TRBV6-5 and TRBJ1-1; D remains unclear. Trimming cost V 6 bases and J 1 base, with 9 bases left between them. CDR1 is MNHEY and CDR2 is SVGAGI in the germline V gene. The CDR3 is 13 amino acids. Written as DNA, the CDR3 is TGTGCCAGCAGGGGCCAGGCGAACACTGAAGCTTTCTTT. It encodes CASRGQANTEAFF.

The gene calls are TRBV25-1 and TRBJ1-2; 9 nucleotides line up with TRBD1. The V segment lost 5 bases and the J segment 4 bases; nucleotides outside the gene matches: 8. Germline V lookup: CDR1 MGHDK, CDR2 SYGVNS. The CDR3 consists of 15 residues. The chain's CDR3 is CASSPRTGDFYGYTF. DNA of the CDR3: TGTGCCAGCAGTCCTCGGACAGGGGACTTCTATGGCTACACCTTC.

The CDR3 nucleotides read TGTGCCAGCAGTGAAGGACAGGGCTTCGGGGCTAATGAAAAACTGTTTTTT. Amino acid sequence: CASSEGQGFGANEKLFF. The gene calls are TRBV6-1 and TRBJ1-4; TRBD1 matches at 7 bases. Germline lookup yields CDR1 MNHNS and CDR2 SASEGT. The CDR3 is 17 residues long. V gave up 1 base and J gave up 3 bases; unmatched junction bases: 8.

J is TRBJ2-2 and V is TRBV5-1; 16 bases match TRBD2. This CDR3 comprises 18 residues. Germline values: CDR1 SGHRS, CDR2 YFSETQ. J lost 4 bases, V lost 3 bases, and 6 bases had no gene match. CDR3 residues: CASSSTGTSGGATGELFF. DNA of the CDR3: TGCGCCAGCAGCTCAACCGGGACTAGCGGGGGGGCCACCGGGGAGCTGTTTTTT.

The gene calls are TRBV2 and TRBJ1-6; 10 nucleotides line up with TRBD1. Germline CDR1 is SNHLY and CDR2 is FYNNEI. V shed 7 bases, J shed 7 bases, and the junction held 13 bases outside the gene matches. This CDR3 contains 17 residues. The CDR3 DNA is TGTGCCAGCATCCAAACGGAGACAGGGGGCAGAAATTCACCCCTCCACTTT. This encodes CASIQTETGGRNSPLHF.

This rearrangement joins TRBV29-1 to TRBJ1-2; 8 bases align to TRBD1. Germline lookup yields CDR1 SQVTM and CDR2 ANQGSEA. Trimming at V came to 1 base and at J to 4 bases, leaving 5 bases not matched to a gene. The CDR3 consists of 14 residues. CDR3 in DNA: TGCAGCGTTGAAGGACAGGGGCGAGTCTATGGCTACACCTTC. Translation gives CSVEGQGRVYGYTF.

This sequence joins TRBV29-1 and TRBJ2-3, with 13 nucleotides matching TRBD2. The germline V gene has CDR1 SQVTM and CDR2 ANQGSEA. V shed 2 bases and J 0 bases; nucleotides not matched to a gene: 5. CDR3 length equals 17 residues. CDR3 region: CSVERLAGGYSTDTQYF. DNA of the CDR3: TGCAGCGTTGAACGACTAGCGGGGGGCTATAGCACAGATACGCAGTATTTT.

The chain joins TRBV14 to TRBJ1-4, with D hard to call. Between the trimmed V and J ends, which lost 5 bases and 0 bases, there was a span of 10 bases. Germline CDR1 reads SGHDN; CDR2 reads FVKESK. This CDR3 has 15 amino acids. CDR3 coding DNA: TGTGCCAGCAGCGCCTTGGCCGCAACTAATGAAAAACTGTTTTTT. Translated: CASSALAATNEKLFF.

The rearrangement joins TRBV18 to TRBJ1-5, with D maybe TRBD1 (6 bases). Deletions cut 2 bases from V and 5 bases from J, with 13 bases between. This CDR3 comprises 15 residues. Germline CDR1 reads KGHSH; CDR2 reads LQKENI. CDR3 residues: CASSPFQGTDQPQHF. The CDR3 DNA sequence: TGTGCCAGCTCACCATTTCAGGGGACGGATCAGCCCCAGCATTTT.

This clone has just a few counts. V and J are TRBV19 and TRBJ1-4, with a possible D match to TRBD1 (6 bases). The V end was cut by 5 bases, the J end by 8 bases, with 9 bases between. There are 12 residues in the CDR3. Germline V lookup: CDR1 LNHDA, CDR2 SQIVND (reference sequence). The DNA of the CDR3 is TGTGCCAGTAGTTTAACAGGGGAAAAACTGTTTTTT. Translated, it gives CASSLTGEKLFF.

This sequence joins TRBV30 and TRBJ1-2; 7 bases fit TRBD1. The length of the CDR3 is 15 residues. Germline assignment: CDR1 GTSNPN and CDR2 SVGIG (reference sequence). V trimming: 1 base; J trimming: 7 bases; junction bases outside the gene matches: 12. CDR3 bases: TGTGCCTGGAGTGCTGAGGGTGGGACAGTCGGTGGCTACACCTTC. Its translation is CAWSAEGGTVGGYTF.

The CDR3 spells CASSGQASSYNSPLHF. The CDR3 DNA sequence: TGTGCCAGCTCAGGACAGGCCAGCTCCTATAATTCACCCCTCCACTTT. The chain links TRBV18 to TRBJ1-6; 7 positions agree with TRBD1. V was pared by 5 bases and J by 0 bases, with 4 bases of the junction left unmatched. Germline CDR1 KGHSH, CDR2 LQKENI. The CDR3 runs to 16 residues.